What follows are 16 T cell receptor beta chains derived from one specimen sequenced in a study of blood T cell repertoires in COVID-19. The repertoire was sequenced with immunoSEQ multiplex PCR; TCRdb's copy has only in-frame clones and lacks some. There are about 69,000 clones in the sample; 60% to 80% occur only once, and roughly 48% lies in the top ten. Material: peripheral blood. The receptors originated from a human donor in a cohort sampled during active COVID-19.

The chain combines TRBV7-2 with TRBJ1-1; D is ambiguous. The CDR3 is 13 residues long. Germline V lookup: CDR1 SGHTA, CDR2 FQGNSA. V was trimmed by 4 bases and J by 2 bases, leaving 8 bases between them. CDR3 sequence: CASSSGRNTEAFF. CDR3 in DNA: TGTGCCAGCAGCTCCGGGAGAAACACTGAAGCTTTCTTT.

The V call is TRBV6-5, the J call TRBJ2-7, with 7 bases that match TRBD2. The germline CDR1 and CDR2 sequences are MNHEY and SVGAGI. J was trimmed by 3 bases and V by 4 bases; bases with no gene match: 12. The CDR3 totals 16 residues. CDR3 protein: CASSSGRGRIGYEQYF. DNA of the CDR3: TGTGCCAGCAGTTCGGGGAGGGGTCGAATTGGCTACGAGCAGTACTTC.

The chain couples TRBV28 to TRBJ2-7; a possible D gene is TRBD2 (7 bases). The CDR3 has 15 residues. V lost 6 bases and J lost 1, with 16 bases in between. CDR1 MDHEN and CDR2 SYDVKM come from the germline V gene. The CDR3 sequence: CASRGGAEVSYEQYF. The DNA of the CDR3 is TGTGCCAGCAGAGGGGGGGCAGAAGTGTCCTACGAGCAGTACTTC.

This clone occurred once. The V gene is TRBV10-3, the J gene TRBJ2-1; 7 positions match TRBD1. This CDR3 spans 13 amino acids. V was clipped by 6 bases and J by 9 bases; unmatched bases: 8. Germline V gene data show CDR1 as ENHRY and CDR2 as SYGVKD. CDR3 sequence (DNA): TGTGCCATCAGCCCCGACAGGGCAGTTGAGCAGTTCTTC. Its protein product is CAISPDRAVEQFF.

V usage is TRBV20-1 and J usage is TRBJ2-2, with D unresolved. CDR3 length: 11 amino acids. CDR1 is DFQATT, CDR2 SNEGSKA, per germline (reference sequence). The V end lost 3 bases, the J end lost 4 bases, and 3 bases lay between the germline ends. The CDR3 DNA reads TGCAGTGCTAGCGGCACCGGGGAGCTGTTTTTT. Translating it yields CSASGTGELFF.

This clone was counted only a few times. The rearrangement links TRBV3-1 (or the pseudogene TRBV3-2) to TRBJ2-4, with TRBD2 identical over 7 bases. The V and J ends lost 3 bases and 8 bases, in that order; junction bases with no gene match: 7. Germline V gene data show CDR1 as LGHDT and CDR2 as YNNKEL (reference sequence). This CDR3 comprises 14 residues. CDR3 in amino acids: CASSHQLRGDIQYF. CDR3 DNA sequence: TGTGCCAGCAGCCATCAGCTACGGGGGGACATTCAGTACTTC.

The rearrangement uses TRBV19 and TRBJ2-1; 9 nucleotides align to TRBD2. CDR3 length: 14 amino acids. The V gene's germline CDR1 is LNHDA and CDR2 SQIVND (reference sequence). J lost 6 bases, V lost 6 bases, and 6 bases had no gene match. DNA of the CDR3: TGTGCCAGTAGGCCGGGACTAGCTGCCAATGAGCAGTTCTTC. It translates to CASRPGLAANEQFF.

In DNA form, the CDR3 reads TGTGCCAGCAGTTTATCAGGGCCTAATCAGCCCCAGCATTTT. Its translation is CASSLSGPNQPQHF. This rearrangement joins TRBV28 to TRBJ1-5, with D possibly matching TRBD1 (5 bases). The germline V gene encodes CDR1 MDHEN and CDR2 SYDVKM. The V end lost 1 base, the J end lost 4 bases, and 8 bases lay between the germline ends. The CDR3 runs to 14 residues.

The CDR3 nucleotides read TGTGCCAGCAGTTTACCCCAGGGGCCTAGCACTGAAGCTTTCTTT. The encoded protein is CASSLPQGPSTEAFF. The chain uses TRBV28 and TRBJ1-1; TRBD1 might be the D (6 bases). The CDR3 is 15 amino acids. Trimming shortened V by 2 bases and J by 4 bases, and 14 bases separated the two germline ends. Germline V gene sequence: CDR1 MDHEN, CDR2 SYDVKM.

The V gene is TRBV6-5, the J gene TRBJ1-1; unclear D gene. The CDR3 covers 13 residues. V was cut by 6 bases and J by 1 base, with 9 bases left in between. Germline lookup yields CDR1 MNHEY and CDR2 SVGAGI. This CDR3 is CASSPQRNTEAFF. The CDR3 coding sequence is TGTGCCAGCAGCCCACAACGGAACACTGAAGCTTTCTTT.

The V gene is TRBV3-1 (or the pseudogene TRBV3-2), the J gene TRBJ1-2; 9 bases agree with TRBD1. This CDR3 spans 13 amino acids. Germline-derived CDR1 and CDR2 are LGHDT and YNNKEL (reference sequence). V trimming: 4 bases; J trimming: 10 bases; junction bases outside the gene matches: 7. CDR3 bases: TGTGCCAGCAGCCGGACAGGGGAGGTTGTCTACACCTTC. It is translated as CASSRTGEVVYTF.

The gene calls are TRBV7-2 and TRBJ2-7; 14 bases line up with TRBD2. The CDR3 totals 16 residues. From germline, CDR1 is SGHTA and CDR2 FQGNSA. Losses at the gene ends were 6 bases for V and 0 bases for J; bases not matched to a gene: 4. DNA for the CDR3: TGTGCCAGCAGGAGACTAGCGGGAGGGACCTCCTACGAGCAGTACTTC. Translated: CASRRLAGGTSYEQYF.

In DNA form, the CDR3 reads TGTGCCAGCAGGGTAGCGGGACGGGACGGGGAGCTGTTTTTT. Translating it yields CASRVAGRDGELFF. This chain uses TRBV2 with TRBJ2-2; 8 nucleotides align to TRBD2. Germline V gene lookup returns CDR1 SNHLY and CDR2 FYNNEI. The CDR3 has 14 amino acids. With 6 bases clipped from V and 7 bases from J, the junction kept 7 bases outside the gene matches.

The count of this clone is one. The chain recombines TRBV11-2 with TRBJ2-7, with 8 bases fitting TRBD1. Germline CDR1 is SGHAT and CDR2 is FQNNGV. This CDR3 contains 13 residues. The ends lost 7 bases at V and 7 bases at J; junction bases unmatched: 9. The CDR3 DNA is TGTGCCAGCACCCCCCAGGGGGCAGGGGAGCAGTACTTC. Amino acids: CASTPQGAGEQYF.

This rearrangement joins TRBV2 to TRBJ2-7; the match to TRBD1 covers 8 bases. Losses at the gene ends were 7 bases for V and 3 bases for J; bases not matched to a gene: 8. Looked up from germline, CDR1 is SNHLY and CDR2 is FYNNEI. This CDR3 has 14 amino acids. The CDR3 loop is CASNPGQEVYEQYF. CDR3 nucleotide sequence: TGTGCCAGCAATCCGGGACAGGAGGTCTACGAGCAGTACTTC.

This clone was counted once. The rearrangement links TRBV18 to TRBJ2-5; D remains ambiguous. CDR1 and CDR2 (germline): KGHSH, LQKENI. V lost 3 bases to trimming and J lost 3 bases, with 8 bases between them. This CDR3 is 13 amino acids long. CDR3 coding DNA: TGTGCCAGCTCACCTGTCCAGGAAGAGACCCAGTACTTC. It is translated as CASSPVQEETQYF.